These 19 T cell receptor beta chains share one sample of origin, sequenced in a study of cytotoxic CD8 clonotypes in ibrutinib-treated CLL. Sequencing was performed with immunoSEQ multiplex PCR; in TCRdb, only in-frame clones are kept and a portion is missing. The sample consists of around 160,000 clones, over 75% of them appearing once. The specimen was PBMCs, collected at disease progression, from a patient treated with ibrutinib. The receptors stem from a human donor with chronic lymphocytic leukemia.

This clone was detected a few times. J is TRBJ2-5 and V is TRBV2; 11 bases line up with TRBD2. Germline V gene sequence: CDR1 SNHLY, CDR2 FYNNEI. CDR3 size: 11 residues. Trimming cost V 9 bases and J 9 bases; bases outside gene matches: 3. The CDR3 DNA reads TGTGCCAGTAGACTAGCGGGATCCCAGTACTTC. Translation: CASRLAGSQYF.

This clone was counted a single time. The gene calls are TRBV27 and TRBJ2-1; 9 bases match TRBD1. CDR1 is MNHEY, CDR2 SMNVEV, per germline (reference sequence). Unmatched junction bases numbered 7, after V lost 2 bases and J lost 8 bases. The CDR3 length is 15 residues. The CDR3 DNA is TGTGCCAGCAGTTTAATAGGGACAGGGAAGGATGAGCAGTTCTTC. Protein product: CASSLIGTGKDEQFF.

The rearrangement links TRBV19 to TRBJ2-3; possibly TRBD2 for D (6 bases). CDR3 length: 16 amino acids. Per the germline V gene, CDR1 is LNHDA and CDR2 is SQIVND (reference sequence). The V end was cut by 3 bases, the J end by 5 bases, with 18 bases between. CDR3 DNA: TGTGCCAGTAGTATCGGTAGCGGACCCTGGGGAGATACGCAGTATTTT. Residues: CASSIGSGPWGDTQYF. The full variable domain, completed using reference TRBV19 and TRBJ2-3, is DGGITQSPKYLFRKEGQNVTLSCEQNLNHDAMYWYRQDPGQGLRLIYYSQIVNDFQKGDIAEGYSVSREKKESFPLTVTSAQKNPTAFYLCASSIGSGPWGDTQYFGPGTRLTVL.

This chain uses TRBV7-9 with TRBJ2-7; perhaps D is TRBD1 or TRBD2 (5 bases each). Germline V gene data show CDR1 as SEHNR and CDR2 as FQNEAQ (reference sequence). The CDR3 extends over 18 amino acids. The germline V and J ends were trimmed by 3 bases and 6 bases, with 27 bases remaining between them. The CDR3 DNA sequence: TGTGCCAGCAGCTTCATTCTAGTACCACCCGGACACGCGGGCGAGCAGTACTTC. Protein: CASSFILVPPGHAGEQYF.

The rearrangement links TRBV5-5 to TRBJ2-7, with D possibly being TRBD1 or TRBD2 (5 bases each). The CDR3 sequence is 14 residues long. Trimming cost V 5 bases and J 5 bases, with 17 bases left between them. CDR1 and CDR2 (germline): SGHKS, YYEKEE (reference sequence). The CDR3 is CASRVGVSGHEQYF. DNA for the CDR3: TGTGCCAGCAGGGTGGGGGTGTCTGGCCACGAGCAGTACTTC.

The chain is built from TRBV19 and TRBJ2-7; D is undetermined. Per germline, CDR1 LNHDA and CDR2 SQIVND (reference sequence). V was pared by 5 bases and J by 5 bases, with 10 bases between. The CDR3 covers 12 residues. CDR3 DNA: TGTGCCAGTAGTCTCCCCTATAACGAGCAGTACTTC. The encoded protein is CASSLPYNEQYF. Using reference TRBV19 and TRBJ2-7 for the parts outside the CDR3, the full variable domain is DGGITQSPKYLFRKEGQNVTLSCEQNLNHDAMYWYRQDPGQGLRLIYYSQIVNDFQKGDIAEGYSVSREKKESFPLTVTSAQKNPTAFYLCASSLPYNEQYFGPGTRLTVT.

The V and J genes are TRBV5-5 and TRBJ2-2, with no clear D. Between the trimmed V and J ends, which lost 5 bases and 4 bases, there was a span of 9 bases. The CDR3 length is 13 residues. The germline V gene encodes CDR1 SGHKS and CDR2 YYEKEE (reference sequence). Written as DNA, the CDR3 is TGTGCCAGCAGGGTGATCGGCACCGGGGAGCTGTTTTTT. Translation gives CASRVIGTGELFF.

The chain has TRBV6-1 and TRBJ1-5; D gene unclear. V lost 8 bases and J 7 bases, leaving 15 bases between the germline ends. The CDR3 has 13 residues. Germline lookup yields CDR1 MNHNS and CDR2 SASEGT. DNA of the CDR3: TGTGCCAGCCTAAGGCAGGAGGGACAGCCCCAGCATTTT. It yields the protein CASLRQEGQPQHF.

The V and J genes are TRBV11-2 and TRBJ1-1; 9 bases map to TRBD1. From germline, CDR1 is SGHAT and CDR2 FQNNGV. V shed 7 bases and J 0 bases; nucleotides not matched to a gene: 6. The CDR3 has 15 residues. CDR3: CASTRGTGMNTEAFF. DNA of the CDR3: TGTGCCAGCACTAGAGGGACAGGGATGAACACTGAAGCTTTCTTT.

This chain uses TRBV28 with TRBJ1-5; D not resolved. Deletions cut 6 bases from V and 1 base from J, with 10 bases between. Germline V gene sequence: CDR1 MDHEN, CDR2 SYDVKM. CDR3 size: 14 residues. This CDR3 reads CASSPQLSNQPQHF. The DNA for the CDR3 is TGTGCCAGCAGCCCCCAATTAAGCAATCAGCCCCAGCATTTT.

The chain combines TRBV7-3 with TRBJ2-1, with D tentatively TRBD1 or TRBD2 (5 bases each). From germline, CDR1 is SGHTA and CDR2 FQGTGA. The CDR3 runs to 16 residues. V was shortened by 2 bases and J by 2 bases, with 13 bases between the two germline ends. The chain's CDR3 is CASSLGQLGAYNEQFF. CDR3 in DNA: TGTGCCAGCAGCTTAGGCCAACTAGGGGCCTACAATGAGCAGTTCTTC.

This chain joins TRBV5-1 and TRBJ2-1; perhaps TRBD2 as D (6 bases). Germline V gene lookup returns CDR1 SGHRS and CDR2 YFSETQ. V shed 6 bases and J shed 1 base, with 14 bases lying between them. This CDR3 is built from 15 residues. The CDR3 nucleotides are TGCGCCAGCACCCCCCGGGCGGGATCCTACAATGAGCAGTTCTTC. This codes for CASTPRAGSYNEQFF.

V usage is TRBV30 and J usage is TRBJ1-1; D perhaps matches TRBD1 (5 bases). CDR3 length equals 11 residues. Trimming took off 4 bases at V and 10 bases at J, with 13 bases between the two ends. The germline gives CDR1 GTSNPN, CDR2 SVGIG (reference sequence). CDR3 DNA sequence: TGTGCCTGGATTCAGGGAGCCCTAGCTTTCTTT. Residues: CAWIQGALAFF.

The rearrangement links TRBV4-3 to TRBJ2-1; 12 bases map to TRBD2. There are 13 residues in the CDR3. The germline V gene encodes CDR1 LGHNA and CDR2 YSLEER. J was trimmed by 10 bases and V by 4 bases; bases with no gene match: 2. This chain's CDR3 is CASSRGLAGEQFF. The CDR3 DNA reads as TGCGCCAGCAGCCGCGGACTAGCGGGGGAGCAGTTCTTC.

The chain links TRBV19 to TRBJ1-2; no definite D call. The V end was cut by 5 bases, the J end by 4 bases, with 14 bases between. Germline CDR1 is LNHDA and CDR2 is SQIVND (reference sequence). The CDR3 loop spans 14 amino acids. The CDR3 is CASSPRQGTYGYTF. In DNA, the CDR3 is TGTGCCAGTAGTCCCCGTCAAGGCACCTATGGCTACACCTTC.

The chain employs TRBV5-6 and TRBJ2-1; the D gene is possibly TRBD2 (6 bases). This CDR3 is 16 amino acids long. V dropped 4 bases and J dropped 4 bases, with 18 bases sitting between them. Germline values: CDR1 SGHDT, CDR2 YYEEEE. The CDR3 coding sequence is TGTGCCAGCAGCCATAGGGAGGCAGGTCCTTACAATGAGCAGTTCTTC. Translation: CASSHREAGPYNEQFF.

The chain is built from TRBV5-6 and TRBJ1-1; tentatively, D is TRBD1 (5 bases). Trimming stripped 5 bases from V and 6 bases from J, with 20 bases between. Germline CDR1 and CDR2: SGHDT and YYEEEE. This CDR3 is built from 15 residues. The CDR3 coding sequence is TGTGCCAGCAGGCAGAAGGGGCTTGTGGGTGCTGAAGCTTTCTTT. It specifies CASRQKGLVGAEAFF.

In nucleotides, the CDR3 is TGCGCCAGCTCCCAGCAGTACTTC. Protein: CASSQQYF. This sequence joins TRBV5-1 and TRBJ2-7, with D uncertain. Trimming shortened V by 7 bases and J by 8 bases, and 4 bases separated the two germline ends. The CDR3 contains 8 residues. Germline values: CDR1 SGHRS, CDR2 YFSETQ.

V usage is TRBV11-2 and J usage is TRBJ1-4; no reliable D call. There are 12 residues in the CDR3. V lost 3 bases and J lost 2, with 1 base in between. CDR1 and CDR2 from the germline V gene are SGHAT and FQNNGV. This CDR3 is CASSFTNEKLFF. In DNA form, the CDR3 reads TGTGCCAGCAGCTTTACTAATGAAAAACTGTTTTTT.